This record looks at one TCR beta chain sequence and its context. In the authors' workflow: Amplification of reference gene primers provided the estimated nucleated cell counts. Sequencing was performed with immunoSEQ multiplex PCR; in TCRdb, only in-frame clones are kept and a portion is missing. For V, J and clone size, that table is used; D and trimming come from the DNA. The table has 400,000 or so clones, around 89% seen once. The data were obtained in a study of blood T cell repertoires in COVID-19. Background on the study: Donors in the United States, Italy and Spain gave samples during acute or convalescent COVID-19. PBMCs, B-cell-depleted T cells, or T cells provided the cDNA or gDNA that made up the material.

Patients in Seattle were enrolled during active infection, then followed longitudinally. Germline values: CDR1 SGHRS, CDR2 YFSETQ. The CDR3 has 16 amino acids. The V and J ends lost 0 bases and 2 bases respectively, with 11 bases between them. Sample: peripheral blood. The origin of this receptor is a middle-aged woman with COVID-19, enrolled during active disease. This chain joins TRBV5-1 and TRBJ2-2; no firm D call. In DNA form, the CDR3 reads TGCGCCAGCAGCTTGGACCGGTCTACTAACACCGGGGAGCTGTTTTTT. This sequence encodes CASSLDRSTNTGELFF.